These T cell receptor beta chains were read from a single sample in a study of blood T cell repertoires in COVID-19. Clones were read by immunoSEQ multiplex PCR, and TCRdb kept only the in-frame ones, dropping some. This sample has 200,000 to 250,000 clones, with 85% to 90% found just once. Material: peripheral blood. The receptors stem from a woman aged 45 to 65 with COVID-19, enrolled during active disease. CDR3s include the opening cysteine and the closing phenylalanine or tryptophan. The order of the fields is D gene, V gene, J gene, clone size, CDR3 DNA, CDR3 protein. The D gene is left open where the match is weak. Clone size is not always given. Where it is, it says once, few, many or a class for expanded clones.

>NA|TRBV18|TRBJ1-1|NA
TGTGCCAGCTCACCGGGGTGGTCAGGGCTGTGGGACACTGAAGCTTTCTTT
CASSPGWSGLWDTEAFF
>NA|TRBV12-3/TRBV12-4|TRBJ2-3|NA
TGTGCCAGCAGTTCCGGGATCACAGATACGCAGTATTTT
CASSSGITDTQYF
>NA|TRBV11-2|TRBJ1-1|few
TGTGCCAGCAGTCCGAGCGCTGAAGCTTTCTTT
CASSPSAEAFF
>NA|TRBV6-5|TRBJ1-5|NA
TGTGCCAGCAGAAAAGGGGGACAGCCCCAGCATTTT
CASRKGGQPQHF
>TRBD1|TRBV2|TRBJ2-7|NA
TGTGCCAGCAGTGAAAAGGGACAGGGGGGTACCTACGAGCAGTACTTC
CASSEKGQGGTYEQYF
>NA|TRBV10-2|TRBJ1-5|NA
TGCGCCAGCTGGGGAGGGTTGCGGGATCAGCCCCAGCATTTT
CASWGGLRDQPQHF
>TRBD1|TRBV19|TRBJ1-1|NA
TGTGCCAGTAGTATGTCAGGGGGGAACACTGAAGCTTTCTTT
CASSMSGGNTEAFF
>TRBD2|TRBV15|TRBJ2-4|NA
TGTGCCACCAGCAGAGAGGTAGCGGGGGCTCTAGCCAAAAACATTCAGTACTTC
CATSREVAGALAKNIQYF
>TRBD1|TRBV5-8|TRBJ1-4|NA
TGTGCCAGCAGCCCAGGGGACAGGGGGGCTGAAAAACTGTTTTTT
CASSPGDRGAEKLFF
>TRBD1|TRBV9|TRBJ1-6|NA
TGTGCCAGCAGCTCCCTCAGGGGGAATAATTCACCCCTCCACTTT
CASSSLRGNNSPLHF